This TCR beta chain was recovered during a study of cytomegalovirus exposure and HLA in healthy donors (TCRdb year 2017). Concerning the study at large: In an earlier analysis of 587 of the donors, 250 to 350 Gb of sequence data and 100 million or so unique TCR beta sequences from 150 million to 200 million T cells were reported. An early release that covered fewer than 800 HLA-typed donors contained around 300 gigabases of sequencing data and 85 million to 100 million unique TCR sequences. Among the roughly 390 genotyped donors, under 90% belonged to the genetic ancestry cluster associated with self-reported Caucasian donors. The study aimed to test whether cataloging public T cell receptors could reveal signatures of past pathogen exposure. The study used immunosequencing to profile the T cell repertoires of approximately 690 subjects and linked those repertoires to cytomegalovirus serostatus. Along with the approximately 670-subject first cohort, a separate validation cohort of approximately 110 different subjects was used. High-throughput TCR immunosequencing, statistical association of individual TCRs with disease status, and machine learning were combined to predict cytomegalovirus infection status. A later analysis re-examined previously published TCR beta repertoires from around 670 donors and added high-resolution HLA genotyping to investigate patterns of TCR occurrence. Rather than using new phenotypic data, the later analysis identified candidate immune exposures from TCR beta sequences and from how often those sequences occurred across donors. In an earlier analysis of a few hundred of the donors, high-throughput TCR beta sequencing was used to judge whether each TCR beta V gene segment behaved as functional or pseudogenic. Alongside the repertoire data, information on donor age, sex, ethnicity and CMV serostatus was compiled. A later genetic analysis used genome-wide SNP genotypes for about three fifths of the 666 donors, treating that subset as a discovery cohort. Every repertoire in the discovery cohort had been generated on one and the same sequencing platform. Both class I and class II loci were covered by HLA typing, at four-digit resolution. The number of typed donors differed by locus: about 620-640 for A, B, C, DRB1 and DQB1; approximately 530 for DQA1; 606 for DPA1; and some 430 for DPB1. A few DR-DQ haplotypes were treated as single units for association and clustering because of strong linkage in the cohort. Across around 400 genotyped donors of the cohort, an average of about 200,000 unique TCR beta nucleotide sequences per donor were sequenced, and around 20% of those sequences were non-productive.

The cohort was made up of hundreds of healthy bone marrow donors. Cohort members were all nominally healthy when sampled, although unrecorded immune exposures were likely present. The donor was CMV seropositive and was included in the group of 290 or so seropositive cohort members. A peripheral blood sample was provided by each donor, and peripheral blood mononuclear cells were used for TCR beta sequencing. Genomic DNA was extracted from the blood cell samples with the Qiagen DNeasy Blood Extraction Kit. Points on this clone: Its binding antigen is unknown.

The research as a whole found: The only immune exposure information available for the cohort was CMV serostatus. According to a later analysis, TCR association rates differed among HLA loci, with DRB1 alleles showing the most associated TCRs and HLA-C alleles showing the fewest. Most TCR sequences were seen in very few donors, while some public TCRs were found in many individuals. In a later analysis, HLA-associated TCR beta chains were found to be more clonally expanded and to have lower generation probabilities than equally common non-associated chains. A cluster of highly shared sequence variants was judged likely to be a technical artifact of the sequencing pipeline. When HLA alleles, especially DR and DQ, strongly co-occurred, TCR associations were difficult to assign to individual alleles. Roughly uniform sequencing depth across donors was assumed in presence/absence analyses, although this assumption may not hold. According to a later analysis, most CMV-associated TCR beta chains appeared to be HLA-restricted, and the HLA associations seemed to be driven largely by CMV exposure. Several of the top co-occurrence clusters appeared to be linked to parvovirus B19, influenza, CMV and Epstein-Barr virus, according to a later analysis. Correlated functional status among segregating V segments might reflect linkage disequilibrium, but an unknown experimental factor could not be ruled out. The classifier was reported to diagnose cytomegalovirus status with high specificity and sensitivity in both the original cohort and the validation cohort. Because counts were too low, some 17 rarely observed V segments, including chromosome 9 orphons, were excluded from the earlier analysis of around 640 of the donors. V-gene and J-gene trimming of TCR beta chains was associated with a missense DCLRE1C variant in a later genetic analysis, and the association was replicated in an independent cohort. The authors suggested that the approach could potentially be extended to other disease states and immunological phenotypes. The cohort was sequenced for TCR beta chains only, and without alpha or paired-chain data the features that could be detected were limited. Because HLA typing was unavailable for some donors at each locus, only the typed subset was used in association tests. In an earlier analysis of some 640 of the donors, most TCR beta V segments were observed in productive rearrangements about 87% or about 30% of the time, broadly matching IMGT annotations. In vitro tests confirmed that a few of the cytomegalovirus-associated TCR beta chains recognize cytomegalovirus antigens. In a later analysis, around 17,000 TCR beta sequences were associated with specific HLA alleles at a false discovery rate of 0.05. A further reported finding was that TCR beta sequences accurately predicted the HLA-A and HLA-B alleles for most subjects in the first cohort. In a later genetic analysis, fewer N-insertions in productive TCRs were reported among donors in an Asian-associated ancestry cluster than the approximately 710-donor mean. In the study, approximately 150 TCR beta chains were listed as associated with cytomegalovirus.

Libraries came from the immunoSEQ multiplex PCR assay. The multiplex PCR relied on a mix of 60 forward primers for TCR Vbeta segments and 13 reverse primers for TCR Jbeta segments. A multiplex PCR assay on genomic DNA amplified the CDR3 region of rearranged TCR beta genes. Amplified TCR beta libraries were sequenced as 87-base-pair reads on the Illumina HiSeq System. Processing in the source paper ran as follows. A later analysis counted approximately 84 million unique TCR beta chains across the 700 or so repertoires, and 9 million to 14 million of these chains were shared by at least two donors. A nearest-neighbor algorithm error-corrected the raw reads and collapsed the reads into unique sequences, merging closely related sequences to remove PCR and sequencing errors. CDR3 sequences were aligned to IMGT reference sequences to assign V, D and J gene segments. Each retained sequence needed at least a six-nucleotide match to both a V gene segment and a J gene segment. Rearrangements were classified as productive when the CDR3 lacked stop codons and remained in frame with V and J, and all other rearrangements were classified as non-productive. Following IMGT convention, CDR3 was defined as the stretch from the second conserved V-encoded cysteine to the conserved J-encoded phenylalanine. In an earlier analysis of around 570 of the donors, sequences lacking an unambiguous match to a single V gene segment were excluded. In an earlier analysis of almost 600 of the donors, a V segment was called functional when productive rearrangements were above 56.7%, and segregating when the standard deviation between donors exceeded 5%. A statistical classification framework was developed to diagnose cytomegalovirus status using the catalog of TCR beta chain sequences. V and J gene assignment, in a later analysis, came from comparing TCR nucleotide sequences with IMGT/GENE-DB human TR gene sequences. In a later analysis, CDR3 sequences and most-parsimonious VDJ recombination scenarios were assigned using the TCRdist pipeline. In a later analysis, every TCR beta chain was defined by the combination of its CDR3 amino acid sequence and its V-gene family, and reads without a unique V-gene family were dropped. To address suspected cross-contamination and a sequencing artifact, a later analysis removed some 620 highly shared, low-generation-probability nucleotide sequences. A later analysis calculated a clonal expansion index for each public chain from normalized within-repertoire ranks of inferred template counts. Generation probabilities in a later analysis came from a VDJ recombination model fitted to out-of-frame rearrangements, and those results were checked against IGoR. In a later analysis, hypergeometric tests were used to score TCR-TCR, TCR-HLA and TCR-CMV co-occurrence, with a repertoire-size bias correction applied to TCR pairs. False discovery rates were estimated in a later analysis by permuting HLA or CMV assignments 20 times. In a later analysis, co-occurring TCRs were grouped using DBSCAN, with TCRdist sequence similarity added in when clustering inside HLA-allele-positive subsets. Co-occurrence clustering excluded repertoires with fewer than 30,000 or more than 120,000 public chains, plus five with anomalous nucleotide sharing. Entries here come from immuneACCESS through TCRdb and include only in-frame sequences with V and J called. Some clones fail to appear in such tables; in the studies checked, an unresolved V gene covers under half of the shortfall, and the cause of the remainder is unknown. V and J calls and clone size come straight from that table; D and trimming were deduced from the DNA. The table held for this sample gives around 200,000 clones. The ten most abundant clones make up under 1% of the sample.

The receptor comes from a woman in her 30s in good health and CMV-seropositive. The sequenced material came from PBMCs.

CDR3 sequence: CASSLGSGSTEAFF. Read as DNA, the sequence is TGTGCCAGCAGCCTAGGCAGCGGGAGTACTGAAGCTTTCTTT. This sequence uses TRBV9 and TRBJ1-1; there is no confident call for the D gene. CDR1 and CDR2 were assigned from the germline V gene as SGDLS and YYNGEE. The CDR3 contains 14 residues, cysteine and phenylalanine counted. Kept here is only the CDR3 DNA, which spans 42 bases and is read in frame from base 1. V and J are truncated by 4 bases and 5 bases respectively, leaving an intervening sequence of 15 bases. Reference TRBV9 and TRBJ1-1 genes cover what lies past the CDR3, so the full variable domain is DSGVTQTPKHLITATGQRVTLRCSPRSGDLSVYWYQQSLDQGLQFLIQYYNGEERAKGNILERFSAQQFPDLHSELNLSSLELGDSALYFCASSLGSGSTEAFFGQGTRLTVV.